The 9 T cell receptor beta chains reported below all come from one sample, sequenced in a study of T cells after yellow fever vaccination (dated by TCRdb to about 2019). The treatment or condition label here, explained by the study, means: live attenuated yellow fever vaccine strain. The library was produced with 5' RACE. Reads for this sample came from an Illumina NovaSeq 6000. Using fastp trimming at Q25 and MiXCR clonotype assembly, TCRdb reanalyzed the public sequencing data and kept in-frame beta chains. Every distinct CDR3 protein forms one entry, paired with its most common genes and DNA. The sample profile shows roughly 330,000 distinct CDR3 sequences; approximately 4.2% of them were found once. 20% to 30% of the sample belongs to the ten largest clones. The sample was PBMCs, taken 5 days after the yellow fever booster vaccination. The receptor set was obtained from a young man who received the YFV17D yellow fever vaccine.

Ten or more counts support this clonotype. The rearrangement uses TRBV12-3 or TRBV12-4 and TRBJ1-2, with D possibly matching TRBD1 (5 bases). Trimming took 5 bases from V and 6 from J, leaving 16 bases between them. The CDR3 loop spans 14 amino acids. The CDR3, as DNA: TGTGCCAGCAGTCCCCAATCGGGGCACGATGGCTACACCTTC. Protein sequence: CASSPQSGHDGYTF.

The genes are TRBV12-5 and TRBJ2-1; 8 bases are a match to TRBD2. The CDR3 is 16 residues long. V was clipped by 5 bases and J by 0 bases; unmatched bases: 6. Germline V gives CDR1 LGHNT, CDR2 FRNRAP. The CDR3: CASGNHGGASYNEQFF. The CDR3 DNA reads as TGTGCTAGTGGTAACCACGGGGGGGCCTCCTACAATGAGCAGTTCTTC.

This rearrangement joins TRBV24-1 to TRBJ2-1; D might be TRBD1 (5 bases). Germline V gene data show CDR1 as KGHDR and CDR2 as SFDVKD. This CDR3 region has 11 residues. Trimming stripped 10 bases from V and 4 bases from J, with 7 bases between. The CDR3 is CATAGYNEQFF. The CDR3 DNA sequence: TGTGCCACGGCAGGGTACAATGAGCAGTTCTTC.

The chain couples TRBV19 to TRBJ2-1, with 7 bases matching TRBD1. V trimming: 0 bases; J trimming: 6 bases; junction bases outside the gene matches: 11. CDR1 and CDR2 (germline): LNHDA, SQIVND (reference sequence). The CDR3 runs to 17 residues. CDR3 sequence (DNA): TGTGCCAGTAGTATAGATCCTCCGAGGGACAGCGGCAATGAGCAGTTCTTC. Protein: CASSIDPPRDSGNEQFF.

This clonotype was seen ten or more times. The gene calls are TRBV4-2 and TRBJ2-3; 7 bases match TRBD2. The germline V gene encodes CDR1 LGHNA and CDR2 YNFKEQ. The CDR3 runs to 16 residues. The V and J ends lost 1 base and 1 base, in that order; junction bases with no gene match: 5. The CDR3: CASSQVGGDRTDTQYF. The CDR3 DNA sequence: TGTGCCAGCAGCCAAGTTGGGGGGGACCGCACAGATACGCAGTATTTT.

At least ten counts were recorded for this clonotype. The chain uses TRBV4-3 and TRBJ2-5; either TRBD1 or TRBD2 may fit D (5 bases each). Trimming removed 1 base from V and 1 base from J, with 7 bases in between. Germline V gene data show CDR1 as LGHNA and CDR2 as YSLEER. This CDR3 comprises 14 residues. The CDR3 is CASSQGDRQETQYF. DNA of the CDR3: TGCGCCAGCAGCCAAGGGGACCGCCAAGAGACCCAGTACTTC.

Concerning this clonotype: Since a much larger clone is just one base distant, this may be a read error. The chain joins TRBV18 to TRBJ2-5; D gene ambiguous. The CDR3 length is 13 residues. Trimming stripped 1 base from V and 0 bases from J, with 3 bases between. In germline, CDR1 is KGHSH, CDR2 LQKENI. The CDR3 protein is CASSPRYQETQYF. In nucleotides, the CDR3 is TGTGCCAGCTCACCACGGTACCAAGAGACCCAGTACTTC.

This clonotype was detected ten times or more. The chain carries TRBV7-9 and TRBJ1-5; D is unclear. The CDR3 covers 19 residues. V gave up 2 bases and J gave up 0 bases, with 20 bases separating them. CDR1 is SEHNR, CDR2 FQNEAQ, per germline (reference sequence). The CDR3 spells CASSLRAGLGYYSNQPQHF. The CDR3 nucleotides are TGTGCCAGCAGCTTACGTGCCGGACTGGGATATTATAGCAATCAGCCCCAGCATTTT.

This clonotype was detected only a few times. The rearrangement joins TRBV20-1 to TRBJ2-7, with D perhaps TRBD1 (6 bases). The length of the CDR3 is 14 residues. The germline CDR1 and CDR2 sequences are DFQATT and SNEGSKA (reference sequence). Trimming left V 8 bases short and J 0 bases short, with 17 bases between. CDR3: CSPMTGAGSYEQYV. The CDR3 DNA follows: TGCAGTCCCATGACAGGCGCGGGCTCCTACGAGCAGTACGTC.